What follows is one TCR beta chain and its context. The sample comes from a study of cytomegalovirus exposure and HLA in healthy donors. This PCR relied on a set of 60 Vbeta primers and 13 Jbeta primers. Here immunoSEQ multiplex PCR was the method, and the copy in TCRdb shows in-frame clones only, minus some. This repertoire shows 70,000 to 90,000 clones, over 60% found once; its top ten account for 4% to 4.5%. Sample: PBMCs. The receptor was isolated from a man in his 60s in good health and CMV-seronegative.

The CDR3 bases are TGTGCCAGCCAAACCAGGGGCCCCTACAATGAGCAGTTCTTC. Translated: CASQTRGPYNEQFF. The chain carries TRBV6-5 and TRBJ2-1; perhaps TRBD1 as D (6 bases). Germline V gene sequence: CDR1 MNHEY, CDR2 SVGAGI. The CDR3 has 14 amino acids. V gave up 8 bases and J gave up 2 bases, with 13 bases separating them.